What follows describes a single T cell receptor beta chain. The target antigen is unknown. Trimming left V 6 bases short and J 5 bases short, with 13 bases between. From germline, CDR1 is MDHEN and CDR2 SYDVKM. The CDR3 extends over 14 amino acids. These data come from a study of vaccination and CD4 T cells after COVID-19. In the study overall: Overlapping spike peptides of SARS-CoV-2, HCoV-NL63, HCoV-OC43 and HCoV-229E stimulated the cells.

Treatment indicated: approximately nine-day PBMC culture with coronavirus spike peptide pools or control peptides (ViraFEST assay). The Oncomine TCR Beta short-read assay was applied to DNA of cultured CD4+ T cells. TCRdb fed the PCR reads into MiXCR, producing one record per CDR3 protein. The sample records 20,000 or so distinct CDR3 sequences, around 66% being singletons. V gene TRBV28 combines with J gene TRBJ1-4, with a tentative D call TRBD1 (5 bases). This sequence originates from a human donor who had recovered from COVID-19. The sequencing input was CD4+ T cells from blood, cultured in vitro. The DNA for the CDR3 is TGTGCCAGCAGCTCGGGTGGGGCGAATGAAAAACTGTTTTTT. Its protein product is CASSSGGANEKLFF.